This T cell receptor (beta chain) was sequenced in a study of T cells in Graves' hyperthyroidism and ophthalmopathy. Pregnant or lactating patients were excluded, as were those with uncontrolled infection or other autoimmune disease. Blood dates from first hyperthyroidism diagnosis, before any ophthalmopathy symptoms. Fresh peripheral blood, approximately 10 ml, was the source of the PBMCs. CDR1 is SEHNR, CDR2 FQNEAQ, per germline (reference sequence). There are 15 residues in the CDR3. V lost 4 bases and J 6 bases, leaving 19 bases between the germline ends. Amplified regions were TCR beta CDR3 sequences from RNA transcripts. When the TCR CDR3 underwent first-round RT-PCR, the HTBI primer set was used. Via MiXCR, TCRdb re-called the multiplex PCR reads, giving one row per CDR3 protein. The sample carries about 360,000 distinct CDR3 sequences, roughly 14% recorded once.

The receptor's source is a woman between 18 and 29 years old with Graves' hyperthyroidism that later progressed to Graves' ophthalmopathy. The specimen sequenced was blood. The chain has TRBV7-9 and TRBJ2-7; either TRBD1 or TRBD2 may fit D (6 bases each). The CDR3 coding sequence is TGTGCCAGCAGCTCCTGGAGGGTACAGGGAAGCGAGCAGTACTTC. Amino acid sequence: CASSSWRVQGSEQYF.